Listed below are T cell receptor beta chains from one sample, sequenced in a study of shared clonotypes between healthy human individuals. Data came from immunoSEQ multiplex PCR; TCRdb stores just in-frame clones and leaves some out. The top ten hold about 13% of the sample, which has about 470,000 clones, roughly three quarters seen once. The sample was PBMCs. These receptors were collected from a woman between 40 and 50 years old in good health. Some clones in this sample may be carry-over from other donors' samples. Both conserved end residues are part of each CDR3. The order of the fields is J gene, D gene, clone size, V gene, CDR3 DNA, CDR3 protein. A D gene is named only where the DNA matches it firmly. Size is stated for part of the rows, as once, few or many counts, or as a class when the clone is expanded.

TRBJ2-3,TRBD1,NA,TRBV6-1,TGTGCCAGCAGTCGGGACAGAGTCACAGATACGCAGTATTTT,CASSRDRVTDTQYF
TRBJ1-2,TRBD1,once,TRBV28,TGTGCCAGCAGGACGCAGGGGGGTGACTATGGCTACACCTTC,CASRTQGGDYGYTF
TRBJ2-1,NA,NA,TRBV28,TGTGCCAGCAGTTTACCCCCCGGGCAGGAGGCCGAGCAGTTCTTC,CASSLPPGQEAEQFF
TRBJ2-3,NA,NA,TRBV28,TGTGCCAGCAGACCTCAAAGTACGGGGGCGGATACGCAGTATTTT,CASRPQSTGADTQYF
TRBJ2-1,NA,NA,TRBV7-9,TGTGCCAGCAGCTCCTCCGGGACACCCAAAGGGGAGCAGTTCTTC,CASSSSGTPKGEQFF
TRBJ2-1,TRBD1,NA,TRBV2,TGTGCCAGCAGGGAGGACAGGGGCTCTTACAATGAGCAGTTCTTC,CASREDRGSYNEQFF
TRBJ2-6,NA,few,TRBV9,TGTGCCAGCAGCGTAGGTCCCCCCCTATTGGTCAACGTCCTGACTTTC,CASSVGPPLLVNVLTF
TRBJ2-2,NA,NA,TRBV7-7,TGTGCTAGCAGCTTAGAGGGCCAGAACACCGGGGAGCTGTTTTTT,CASSLEGQNTGELFF
TRBJ2-1,TRBD2,NA,TRBV10-3,TGTGCCATCAGTCATCTAGCGGGAGATTCAGCTACCATTGGGCAGTTCTTC,CAISHLAGDSATIGQFF
TRBJ2-3,NA,few,TRBV28,TGTGCCAGCACCCGATCGGGGCCTCGCGGGCCAGATACGCAGTATTTT,CASTRSGPRGPDTQYF
TRBJ1-5,NA,NA,TRBV4-3,TGCGCCAGCAGCCAAGACCCCACTCAGCCCCAGCATTTT,CASSQDPTQPQHF
TRBJ2-3,NA,NA,TRBV5-6,TGTGCCAGCAGCTTGGTGACCGGGACCTACACAGATACGCAGTATTTT,CASSLVTGTYTDTQYF
TRBJ2-7,NA,NA,TRBV7-8,TGTGCCAGCAGCTTGTTCCCCGGGTCCTCCTACGAGCAGTACTTC,CASSLFPGSSYEQYF
TRBJ2-3,TRBD2,many,TRBV7-9,TGTGCCAGCAGCCCGCCTTTTAGACTAGCTGGCGCAGATACGCAGTATTTT,CASSPPFRLAGADTQYF
TRBJ2-1,NA,NA,TRBV27,TGTGCCAGCAGACCGACTAGTTCCTACAATGAGCAGTTCTTC,CASRPTSSYNEQFF
TRBJ1-1,NA,NA,TRBV5-1,TGCGCCAGCAGGGGCAGCAGTGAAGCTTTCTTT,CASRGSSEAFF
TRBJ1-4,NA,NA,TRBV7-2,TGTGCCAGCAGCCCCCCGGGGGTAGAAAAACTGTTTTTT,CASSPPGVEKLFF
TRBJ2-2,TRBD2,NA,TRBV19,TGTGCCAGTAGTATACAGGGGCCCCGACTAGCGGGAGGCACCGGGGAGCTGTTTTTT,CASSIQGPRLAGGTGELFF
TRBJ1-4,NA,NA,TRBV7-9,TGTGCCAGCAGCTCAAGTTGGGCTAATGAAAAACTGTTTTTT,CASSSSWANEKLFF
TRBJ2-1,TRBD2,NA,TRBV7-3,TGTGCCAGCAGCTTAGGCGGGAGGGCCTACAATGAGCAGTTCTTC,CASSLGGRAYNEQFF
TRBJ2-4,NA,NA,TRBV7-8,TGTGCCAGCAGCCCGGGTTGGGGGACAAGGCAATCTCTAGCCAAAAACATTCAGTACTTC,CASSPGWGTRQSLAKNIQYF
TRBJ2-1,TRBD2,once,TRBV6-5,TGTGCCAGCAGTTACGAAGCGGGAGGGCCCAATGAGCAGTTCTTC,CASSYEAGGPNEQFF
TRBJ2-7,TRBD1,NA,TRBV28,TGTGCCAGCGGGCTGGGTACAGGGGGCATGGGTCACGAGCAGTACTTC,CASGLGTGGMGHEQYF
TRBJ1-1,NA,NA,TRBV19,TGTGCCAGTAGTATAAGAATGGACACTGAAGCTTTCTTT,CASSIRMDTEAFF
TRBJ2-2,TRBD2,NA,TRBV2,TGTGCCAGCAGTGAAGGCGGGAGCTACACCGGGGAGCTGTTTTTT,CASSEGGSYTGELFF
TRBJ1-5,NA,NA,TRBV6-7,TGTGCCAGCAGTTATATACGGAAGAGAAAGAATCAGCCCCAGCATTTT,CASSYIRKRKNQPQHF
TRBJ2-5,NA,many,TRBV18,TGTGCCAGCTCACCAGGGCCCAACCCTTCAGCCCAGTACTTC,CASSPGPNPSAQYF
TRBJ2-7,TRBD1,NA,TRBV9,TGTGCCAGCAGCGTTGCCGGGACAGCCACCTACGAGCAGTACTTC,CASSVAGTATYEQYF
TRBJ2-3,NA,NA,TRBV5-1,TGCGCCAGCAGCTTGGCTGGCAGAACAGATACGCAGTATTTT,CASSLAGRTDTQYF
TRBJ1-5,NA,once,TRBV28,TGTGCCAGCAGTTTAGTCCAGGGTGGTCAGCCCCAGCATTTT,CASSLVQGGQPQHF
TRBJ2-1,NA,once,TRBV6-6,TGTGCCAGCAGTTACTCCCAGGTCCCCGGGGATGAGCAGTTCTTC,CASSYSQVPGDEQFF
TRBJ2-7,NA,NA,TRBV5-4,TGTGCCAGCAGCTTGGGGGGTCGCGAGCAGTACTTC,CASSLGGREQYF
TRBJ2-2,TRBD2,few,TRBV28,TGTGCCAGCAGTTTCGGGACTAGCGGCACCGGGGAGCTGTTTTTT,CASSFGTSGTGELFF
TRBJ2-7,NA,NA,TRBV28,TGTGCCAGCAGTTCGGACGGAACCCACGAGCAGTACTTC,CASSSDGTHEQYF
TRBJ2-3,NA,NA,TRBV11-3,TGTGCCAGCAAGGAGGGGGCCAGCACAGATACGCAGTATTTT,CASKEGASTDTQYF
TRBJ1-5,TRBD1,NA,TRBV7-2,TGTGCCAGCAGCCAGGGGGGCCGGGGAGGTCAGCCCCAGCATTTT,CASSQGGRGGQPQHF
TRBJ1-2,NA,NA,TRBV10-2,TGCGCCAGCAGTGAAGGAGCCCGGACAGCTTCGAGCGGCTACACCTTC,CASSEGARTASSGYTF
TRBJ1-4,TRBD1,few,TRBV7-6,TGTGCCAGCAGCTTATCCCCAGGACAGGGGAAACTGTTTTTT,CASSLSPGQGKLFF
TRBJ2-5,NA,NA,TRBV5-4,TGTGCCAGCAGCTCCAAGCTGGGTAGTTGGGAGACCCAGTACTTC,CASSSKLGSWETQYF
TRBJ2-3,TRBD2,NA,TRBV9,TGTGCCAGCAGCGGATCTAGCGGGAGCCCCACAGATACGCAGTATTTT,CASSGSSGSPTDTQYF
TRBJ1-2,TRBD1,once,TRBV28,TGTGCCAGCAGTCCCGCTCGGTATCCGGGACAGGGGGCGTCGGGCTACACCTTC,CASSPARYPGQGASGYTF
TRBJ2-5,NA,NA,TRBV11-3,TGTGCCAGCAGCTTAGGACAGTTCGGAGAGACCCAGTACTTC,CASSLGQFGETQYF
TRBJ1-4,NA,NA,TRBV5-1,TGCGCCAGCAGCTTGGGACGGAATAATGAAAAACTGTTTTTT,CASSLGRNNEKLFF
TRBJ2-7,TRBD2,NA,TRBV4-3,TGCGCCAGCAGCCCCCAGCGGGCGGCTAGCGGGAGCTCCCTGCAGTACTTC,CASSPQRAASGSSLQYF
TRBJ2-2,TRBD1,NA,TRBV28,TGTGCCAGCAGTTCGGCAGGGGGCGCGAACACCGGGGAGCTGTTTTTT,CASSSAGGANTGELFF
TRBJ1-1,NA,NA,TRBV6-6,TGTGCCAGCAGTTACCCCCTTGGGGGCTCTGAAGCTTTCTTT,CASSYPLGGSEAFF
TRBJ1-5,NA,NA,TRBV7-2,TGTGCCAGCAGCTTACAGGGTTGGAATCAGCCCCAGCATTTT,CASSLQGWNQPQHF
TRBJ2-1,NA,many,TRBV12-5,TGTGCTAGTGGTTTGCAGGGACCCCGTGTTAGCGGAGACGGGGGTGAGCAGTTCTTC,CASGLQGPRVSGDGGEQFF
TRBJ2-5,TRBD2,NA,TRBV11-2,TGTGCCAGCAGCTCACCGGGACTAGCGGTCCAAGAGACCCAGTACTTC,CASSSPGLAVQETQYF
TRBJ2-1,TRBD2,NA,TRBV18,TGTGCCAGCTCACCAGAATCTAGCGGGAGGCCGTTCAATGAGCAGTTCTTC,CASSPESSGRPFNEQFF
TRBJ1-4,NA,NA,TRBV5-1,TGCGCCAGCCAACAGGGTGGTTCTAATGAAAAACTGTTTTTT,CASQQGGSNEKLFF
TRBJ2-5,TRBD2,NA,TRBV7-9,TGTGCCAGCAGCCAGGGACTAGCGGGATTAGGAGAGACCCAGTACTTC,CASSQGLAGLGETQYF
TRBJ2-7,TRBD2,NA,TRBV4-1,TGCGCCAGCAGCCAAGATGTACTAGCGGGAGGCGAGCAGTACTTC,CASSQDVLAGGEQYF